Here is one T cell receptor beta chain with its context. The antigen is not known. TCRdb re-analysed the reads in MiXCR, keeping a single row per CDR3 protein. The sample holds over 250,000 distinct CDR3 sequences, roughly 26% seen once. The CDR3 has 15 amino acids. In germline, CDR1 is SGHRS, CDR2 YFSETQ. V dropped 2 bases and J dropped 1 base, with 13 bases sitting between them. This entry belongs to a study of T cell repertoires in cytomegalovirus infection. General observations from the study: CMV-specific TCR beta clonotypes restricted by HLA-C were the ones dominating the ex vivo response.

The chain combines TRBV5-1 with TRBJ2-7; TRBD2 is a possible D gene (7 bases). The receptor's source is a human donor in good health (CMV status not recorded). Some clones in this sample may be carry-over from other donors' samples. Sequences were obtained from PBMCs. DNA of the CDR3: TGCGCCAGCAGCTTTCTCGGGGGGCATTCCTACGAGCAGTACTTC. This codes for CASSFLGGHSYEQYF.